This TCR beta chain was recorded in a study of blood T cell repertoires in COVID-19. Assay used: immunoSEQ multiplex PCR; TCRdb lists only in-frame clones, some missing. The sample holds some 140,000 clones, roughly four fifths seen once. The germline V gene encodes CDR1 MNHEY and CDR2 SMNVEV (reference sequence). The CDR3 is made up of 13 amino acids. V was shortened by 3 bases and J by 7 bases, with 12 bases between the two germline ends. The chain has TRBV27 and TRBJ1-1; D is ambiguous. The sample taken for sequencing was peripheral blood. The receptor was derived from a woman between 55 and 75 years old with acute or convalescent COVID-19. The CDR3 is CASSFYYTSEAFF. The DNA for the CDR3 is TGTGCCAGCAGTTTTTATTATACAAGTGAAGCTTTCTTT.